The 32 T cell receptor beta chains reported below all come from one sample, sequenced in a study of blood T cell repertoires in COVID-19. Some clones are missing from TCRdb's copy, which holds only in-frame ones; the method was immunoSEQ multiplex PCR. The table has 84,000 or so clones, 83% seen once; the top ten hold 25% to 30%. Sequenced input: peripheral blood. The receptors shown here come from a woman of 80 years or more with acute or convalescent COVID-19.

The chain has TRBV7-2 and TRBJ1-1; D is uncertain. Germline CDR1 and CDR2: SGHTA and FQGNSA. CDR3 length: 15 amino acids. V lost 1 base and J lost 7, with 16 bases in between. CDR3: CASSLESRVAGEAFF. CDR3 DNA sequence: TGTGCCAGCAGCTTAGAGTCGAGGGTGGCCGGTGAAGCTTTCTTT.

For the CDR3, the DNA is TGTGCCAGCAGCCGGGGAGTTTCCTACGAGCAGTACTTC. Residues: CASSRGVSYEQYF. This sequence joins TRBV11-3 and TRBJ2-7; D possibly corresponds to TRBD2 (5 bases). V was shortened by 5 bases and J by 1 base, with 9 bases between the two germline ends. The germline V gene has CDR1 SGHNT and CDR2 YENEEA. This CDR3 has 13 amino acids.

The chain couples TRBV7-2 to TRBJ1-2, with TRBD1 identical over 9 bases. This CDR3 is 15 amino acids long. V was clipped by 5 bases and J by 8 bases; unmatched bases: 12. Germline-derived CDR1 and CDR2 are SGHTA and FQGNSA. The CDR3 region has the DNA TGTGCCAGCAGCCCTAGGGGGGGGACAGGGATCGGCTACACCTTC. Its translation is CASSPRGGTGIGYTF.

The chain recombines TRBV6-6 with TRBJ2-7; the match to TRBD1 covers 7 bases. The CDR3 spans 16 residues. V shed 2 bases and J 1 base; nucleotides not matched to a gene: 8. Germline CDR1 is MNHNY and CDR2 is SVGAGI (reference sequence). The CDR3 loop reads CASSYTGALGSYEQYF. The CDR3 DNA follows: TGTGCCAGCAGTTACACAGGGGCCCTAGGGTCCTACGAGCAGTACTTC.

V and J are TRBV7-2 and TRBJ1-5; D is ambiguous. The CDR3 totals 20 residues. V lost 0 bases, J lost 0 bases, and 21 bases lay in between. Germline V gives CDR1 SGHTA, CDR2 FQGNSA. In nucleotides, the CDR3 is TGTGCCAGCAGCTTAGCCCCGTTGGCGACATTGGGCTATAGCAATCAGCCCCAGCATTTT. It codes for CASSLAPLATLGYSNQPQHF.

The rearrangement uses TRBV5-1 and TRBJ2-1, with TRBD2 identical over 9 bases. V lost 5 bases and J lost 7; bases outside the gene matches: 7. The CDR3 length is 14 residues. CDR1 and CDR2 (germline): SGHRS, YFSETQ. In nucleotides, the CDR3 is TGCGCCAGCAGGGCCATCGGACTAGCGAATGAGCAGTTCTTC. This gives the protein CASRAIGLANEQFF.

This chain links TRBV27 with TRBJ2-6; 10 nucleotides align to TRBD1. The CDR3 loop spans 15 amino acids. Trimming cost V 5 bases and J 6 bases; bases outside gene matches: 4. Germline CDR1 MNHEY, CDR2 SMNVEV (reference sequence). Written as DNA, the CDR3 is TGTGCCAGCAGTACAGGACAGGGGGTGGCCAACGTCCTGACTTTC. Translation: CASSTGQGVANVLTF.

The V and J genes are TRBV6-5 and TRBJ2-7; TRBD1 might be the D (6 bases). The germline V gene has CDR1 MNHEY and CDR2 SVGAGI. The germline V and J ends were trimmed by 3 bases and 6 bases, with 12 bases remaining between them. The CDR3 has 13 residues. CDR3 nucleotide sequence: TGTGCCAGCAGTTATGACAGGTGGGGCGAGCAGTACTTC. This translates into CASSYDRWGEQYF.

This rearrangement joins TRBV9 to TRBJ2-1; no clear D. Trimming removed 4 bases at V and 0 bases at J, with 11 bases between. CDR3 length: 15 residues. Germline V gene lookup returns CDR1 SGDLS and CDR2 YYNGEE. CDR3 amino acids: CASSPASSSYNEQFF. The CDR3 DNA reads TGTGCCAGCAGCCCGGCCTCTAGCTCCTACAATGAGCAGTTCTTC.

The chain links TRBV23-1 to TRBJ2-3; D call uncertain. TRBV23-1 qualifies as an ORF whose function is uncertain. The CDR3 is 15 residues long. V was pared by 0 bases and J by 2 bases, with 9 bases between. The chain's CDR3 is CASSQSGRSTDTQYF. CDR3 bases: TGCGCCAGCAGTCAATCGGGCAGGTCCACAGATACGCAGTATTTT.

J is TRBJ2-1 and V is TRBV24-1; 7 nucleotides line up with TRBD2. CDR1 is KGHDR and CDR2 is SFDVKD in the germline V gene. V lost 9 bases and J lost 1; bases outside the gene matches: 5. This CDR3 spans 14 amino acids. The CDR3 DNA follows: TGTGCCACCGGGGACTACAATTCCTACAATGAGCAGTTCTTC. Amino acids: CATGDYNSYNEQFF.

The chain couples TRBV6-5 to TRBJ2-7, with D perhaps matching TRBD2 (6 bases). V was cut by 9 bases and J by 2 bases, with 14 bases left in between. Germline loops: CDR1 MNHEY, CDR2 SVGAGI. The CDR3 consists of 13 residues. The CDR3 reads CASSGTSTYEQYF. The DNA for the CDR3 is TGTGCCAGTTCCGGGACTTCGACCTACGAGCAGTACTTC.

The chain couples TRBV3-1 (or the pseudogene TRBV3-2) to TRBJ2-7, with 10 bases aligning to TRBD2. The CDR3 length is 14 residues. Unmatched junction bases numbered 2, after V lost 6 bases and J lost 0 bases. From germline, CDR1 is LGHDT and CDR2 YNNKEL (reference sequence). DNA for the CDR3: TGTGCCAGCAGAGAGCGGGAGGGCTCCTACGAGCAGTACTTC. It encodes CASREREGSYEQYF.

This clone is a singleton in its sample. The rearrangement joins TRBV19 to TRBJ1-5; D not certain. Trimming took off 1 base at V and 0 bases at J, with 10 bases between the two ends. The CDR3 has 16 amino acids. The germline CDR1 and CDR2 sequences are LNHDA and SQIVND (reference sequence). CDR3 residues: CASSIGGIYSNQPQHF. In DNA form, the CDR3 reads TGTGCCAGTAGTATAGGAGGGATTTATAGCAATCAGCCCCAGCATTTT.

The sample holds one count of this clone. The chain employs TRBV4-3 and TRBJ2-1; no definite D call. The V and J ends lost 1 base and 6 bases respectively, with 10 bases between them. This CDR3 has 14 residues. CDR1 LGHNA and CDR2 YSLEER come from the germline V gene. The CDR3 region has the DNA TGCGCCAGCAGCCAAGTGGATCGGAGCAATGAGCAGTTCTTC. It yields the protein CASSQVDRSNEQFF.

The chain joins TRBV7-2 to TRBJ2-7, with D uncertain. This CDR3 spans 14 amino acids. The ends were cut back, 3 bases at V and 0 bases at J, with 9 bases in the middle. The germline CDR1 and CDR2 sequences are SGHTA and FQGNSA. The CDR3 is CASSFGGNSYEQYF. The CDR3 DNA reads as TGTGCCAGCAGCTTCGGCGGCAACTCCTACGAGCAGTACTTC.

The CDR3, as DNA: TGTGCCAGCCAGCTCGGGGACAGACTCTACGAGCAGTACTTC. Protein: CASQLGDRLYEQYF. The V gene is TRBV6-5, the J gene TRBJ2-7; 7 nucleotides agree with TRBD1. The germline gives CDR1 MNHEY, CDR2 SVGAGI. The CDR3 consists of 14 residues. The V gene end was trimmed by 8 bases and the J gene end by 3 bases; junction bases not matched to a gene: 10.

The chain employs TRBV15 and TRBJ2-7; D not certain. The V end was cut by 1 base, the J end by 2 bases, with 9 bases between. From germline, CDR1 is LNHNV and CDR2 YYDKDF (reference sequence). The CDR3 totals 14 residues. As DNA, the CDR3 is TGTGCCACCAGCAGAGGGCCGCAACCCTACGAGCAGTACTTC. Translation: CATSRGPQPYEQYF.

The chain employs TRBV11-2 and TRBJ1-4; D not resolved. The CDR3 length is 14 residues. From germline, CDR1 is SGHAT and CDR2 FQNNGV. V dropped 0 bases and J dropped 7 bases, with 9 bases sitting between them. The CDR3 reads CASSLDWAREKLFF. Written as DNA, the CDR3 is TGTGCCAGCAGCTTAGATTGGGCTCGTGAAAAACTGTTTTTT.

This chain connects TRBV11-3 to TRBJ2-7; possible D gene TRBD2, 5 bases. CDR3 length: 13 amino acids. The V gene lost 1 base and the J gene lost 6 bases, with 10 bases spanning the gap. Germline V gene sequence: CDR1 SGHNT, CDR2 YENEEA. This chain's CDR3 is CASSLGTAAEQYF. The DNA of the CDR3 is TGTGCCAGCAGCTTAGGGACTGCGGCCGAGCAGTACTTC.

This clone was counted once. This chain links TRBV2 with TRBJ1-5; 7 bases agree with TRBD1. The J segment lost 5 bases and the V segment lost 4 bases, leaving 2 bases of the junction unmatched. This CDR3 has 13 amino acids. The V gene's germline CDR1 is SNHLY and CDR2 FYNNEI. DNA of the CDR3: TGTGCCAGCAGTGGAGGGGGCTATCAGCCCCAGCATTTT. Translation gives CASSGGGYQPQHF. Supplemented by reference TRBV2 and TRBJ1-5, the full variable domain reads EPEVTQTPSHQVTQMGQEVILRCVPISNHLYFYWYRQILGQKVEFLVSFYNNEISEKSEIFDDQFSVERPDGSNFTLKIRSTKLEDSAMYFCASSGGGYQPQHFGDGTRLSIL.

V and J are TRBV5-1 and TRBJ2-1, with D possibly matching TRBD2 (5 bases). The length of the CDR3 is 12 residues. V gave up 3 bases and J gave up 8 bases, with 9 bases separating them. Germline V lookup: CDR1 SGHRS, CDR2 YFSETQ. As DNA, the CDR3 is TGCGCCAGCAGCTCAACTAGAGATGAGCAGTTCTTC. Its protein product is CASSSTRDEQFF.

The chain employs TRBV5-1 and TRBJ2-3; 8 positions match TRBD2. With 8 bases clipped from V and 6 bases from J, the junction kept 8 bases outside the gene matches. The V gene's germline CDR1 is SGHRS and CDR2 YFSETQ. The CDR3 runs to 13 residues. As DNA, the CDR3 is TGCGCCAGTTCACTAGCGGAGGGGGATACGCAGTATTTT. This codes for CASSLAEGDTQYF.

The chain employs TRBV14 and TRBJ2-1, with a weak D call TRBD2 (6 bases). Between the trimmed V and J ends, which lost 0 bases and 5 bases, there was a span of 11 bases. There are 15 residues in the CDR3. Germline V gene lookup returns CDR1 SGHDN and CDR2 FVKESK. As DNA, the CDR3 is TGTGCCAGCAGCCAAGAGGGGACTCGAAACAATGAGCAGTTCTTC. This encodes CASSQEGTRNNEQFF. Full variable domain (rest looked up from reference TRBV14 and TRBJ2-1): EAGVTQFPSHSVIEKGQTVTLRCDPISGHDNLYWYRRVMGKEIKFLLHFVKESKQDESGMPNNRFLAERTGGTYSTLKVQPAELEDSGVYFCASSQEGTRNNEQFFGPGTRLTVL.

On this clone itself: At one of its ends the junction is not consistent with the germline gene, which may arise from a read error. Here the CDR3 DNA reads TGCGCCAGCAGCTTGGAGCAGGGGGCCAACCATGTCTTT. It is translated as CASSLEQGANHVF. The chain uses TRBV5-1 and TRBJ1-1; 8 nucleotides agree with TRBD1. This CDR3 region has 13 residues. In germline, CDR1 is SGHRS, CDR2 YFSETQ.

The rearrangement joins TRBV25-1 to TRBJ2-3; a possible D gene is TRBD1 (6 bases). Trimming pared 6 bases from V and 4 bases from J, leaving 17 bases between. The germline CDR1 and CDR2 sequences are MGHDK and SYGVNS. The CDR3 is 15 residues long. The CDR3 here is CASSAWGLGADTQYF. Written as DNA, the CDR3 is TGTGCCAGCAGCGCCTGGGGGCTTGGGGCAGATACGCAGTATTTT.

The chain carries TRBV2 and TRBJ1-1; TRBD1 agrees at 10 bases. Germline assignment: CDR1 SNHLY and CDR2 FYNNEI. The junction had 4 bases not matched to a gene; V was cut back by 5 bases and J by 4 bases. The CDR3 loop spans 14 amino acids. CDR3 DNA sequence: TGTGCCAGCAGTCTAGGACAGGGGGTCACTGAAGCTTTCTTT. It specifies CASSLGQGVTEAFF.

CDR3 nucleotides: TGTGCCAGCAGATCACAGGTCTCTGGGGCCAACGTCCTGACTTTC. It codes for CASRSQVSGANVLTF. The J gene is TRBJ2-6, the V gene TRBV6-6; weak D call: TRBD1 (5 bases). The CDR3 extends over 15 amino acids. Germline CDR1 is MNHNY and CDR2 is SVGAGI (reference sequence). V lost 6 bases, J lost 0 bases, and 9 bases lay in between.

The V and J genes are TRBV7-9 and TRBJ2-2; 10 bases line up with TRBD2. This CDR3 has 14 residues. Germline V gene lookup returns CDR1 SEHNR and CDR2 FQNEAQ (reference sequence). Losses at the gene ends were 10 bases for V and 4 bases for J; bases not matched to a gene: 6. CDR3 amino acids: CATSLAGVTGELFF. For the CDR3, the DNA is TGTGCCACCTCCCTAGCGGGAGTCACCGGGGAGCTGTTTTTT.

The chain links TRBV5-1 to TRBJ1-2; D possibly corresponds to TRBD1 (5 bases). Trimming removed 2 bases at V and 5 bases at J, with 16 bases between. Per the germline V gene, CDR1 is SGHRS and CDR2 is YFSETQ. This CDR3 has 15 amino acids. The CDR3 is CASSLGVPDSYGYTF. CDR3 bases: TGCGCCAGCAGCTTAGGGGTCCCCGACTCGTATGGCTACACCTTC.

This rearrangement joins TRBV5-1 to TRBJ1-1; 7 bases line up with TRBD1. CDR3 length: 14 residues. Germline values: CDR1 SGHRS, CDR2 YFSETQ. The V segment lost 4 bases and the J segment 3 bases; nucleotides outside the gene matches: 6. CDR3 DNA sequence: TGCGCCAGCAGCACGGGACAGATCTACACTGAAGCTTTCTTT. Amino acids: CASSTGQIYTEAFF.

This rearrangement joins TRBV9 to TRBJ1-1, with D unresolved. The germline V gene has CDR1 SGDLS and CDR2 YYNGEE. This CDR3 comprises 14 residues. Between the trimmed V and J ends, which lost 0 bases and 5 bases, there was a span of 11 bases. CDR3 DNA sequence: TGTGCCAGCAGCGTAGGAGGGAGAAGGACTGAAGCTTTCTTT. This encodes CASSVGGRRTEAFF.